This is a list of T cell receptor beta chains from one sample in a study of blood T cell repertoires in COVID-19. The repertoire was sequenced with immunoSEQ multiplex PCR; TCRdb's copy has only in-frame clones and lacks some. The sample records hundreds of thousands of clones, 70% to 90% being singletons. Sequencing was performed on PBMCs or T cells enriched from blood (not recorded which). Receptor source: a woman aged 45-60 years who had recovered from COVID-19. Each CDR3 is given with its conserved first and last residue. A D gene is named only where the DNA matches it firmly.

>TRBD2|14|TRBV18|TRBJ2-7
CASSPIAGGGEQYF
>TRBD1|13|TRBV7-8|TRBJ1-1
CASSLDRVTEAFF
>TRBD2|13|TRBV2|TRBJ2-7
CASRDGLAYEQYF
>TRBD2|15|TRBV5-4|TRBJ2-5
CASSEETSGRKTQYF
>-|15|TRBV28|TRBJ2-7
CASSLGPLQTYEQYF
>-|16|TRBV30|TRBJ1-5
CAWSVLGVPGNQPQHF
>-|14|TRBV4-1|TRBJ2-1
CASSQAPGDNEQFF
>TRBD2|15|TRBV7-2|TRBJ2-7
CASSPTGGSAYEQYF
>TRBD2|14|TRBV7-2|TRBJ2-5
CASSERLAGGTQYF
>-|16|TRBV7-9|TRBJ1-6
CASSLGTLKYNSPLHF
>-|13|TRBV11-3|TRBJ2-5
CASSLGEIGTQYF
>-|13|TRBV11-2|TRBJ1-2
CASSFNARDGYTF
>TRBD1|14|TRBV19|TRBJ1-6
CASSPTGGVSPLHF
>TRBD1|13|TRBV7-9|TRBJ1-1
CASSRTGETEAFF
>-|13|TRBV30|TRBJ1-4
CAWGEGTNEKLFF
>-|13|TRBV7-2|TRBJ2-7
CASSSLGGYEQYF
>-|16|TRBV2|TRBJ1-6
CASSEERSSYNSPLHF
>-|11|TRBV19|TRBJ1-1
CASKTGLLAFF
>-|13|TRBV12-3/TRBV12-4|TRBJ2-5
CASSPGLKETQYF
>TRBD2|17|TRBV2|TRBJ2-7
CASSGGTSGPSSYEQYF
>-|14|TRBV19|TRBJ1-4
CASSTTGNVEKLFF
>-|12|TRBV7-2|TRBJ2-3
CASSARRDTQYF
>TRBD2|17|TRBV7-8|TRBJ2-2
CASSPPRWRERGGELFF
>TRBD1|15|TRBV24-1|TRBJ1-4
CATSDTGAANEKLFF
>-|15|TRBV3-1/TRBV3-2|TRBJ1-4
CASSQGGSSREKLFF
>TRBD1|16|TRBV4-1|TRBJ2-1
CASSQRQGAQYNEQFF
>-|15|TRBV2|TRBJ1-6
CAGTGTHGPNSPLHF
>-|12|TRBV5-5|TRBJ2-7
CASSLYGYEQYF
>-|15|TRBV3-1/TRBV3-2|TRBJ1-6
CASSQLAGPNSPLHF
>-|13|TRBV5-4|TRBJ1-1
CASSQGRATEAFF
>-|16|TRBV5-4|TRBJ2-1
CASSSGGLKGEIEQFF
>-|13|TRBV11-3|TRBJ2-2
CASSFGRTGELFF
>-|13|TRBV28|TRBJ2-2
CASSQRSTGELFF
>-|15|TRBV9|TRBJ1-2
CASSPRGVRNYGYTF
>-|13|TRBV30|TRBJ2-7
CAWSVSGAYEQYF
>TRBD2|18|TRBV2|TRBJ2-3
CASSEALGLAGGTDTQYF
>TRBD1|14|TRBV27|TRBJ1-2
CASSTVRGRVGYTF
>-|13|TRBV7-2|TRBJ1-2
CASSLNLNYGYTF
>-|15|TRBV5-1|TRBJ2-4
CASSRRVGQGDIQYF
>-|16|TRBV7-9|TRBJ1-6
CASSLATGDQNSPLHF
>TRBD2|16|TRBV11-2|TRBJ2-1
CASSLGLAGGPDEQFF
>TRBD2|15|TRBV4-1|TRBJ2-7
CASSAQSGAGYEQYF
>TRBD1|15|TRBV25-1|TRBJ1-1
CASSERQGVDTEAFF
>-|14|TRBV3-1/TRBV3-2|TRBJ2-3
CASSQDPAGPPRDF
>-|11|TRBV6-5|TRBJ2-7
CASRGLYEQYF
>TRBD1|15|TRBV7-9|TRBJ2-5
CASSWGQARQETQYF
>TRBD2|14|TRBV7-2|TRBJ2-5
CASSFSGKQETQYF
>-|13|TRBV6-5|TRBJ2-7
CASTIVDSYEQYF
>TRBD2|16|TRBV20-1|TRBJ2-3
CSASRVAGGVTDTQYF
>-|14|TRBV6-4|TRBJ2-2
CASSDSSVPGELFF
>-|13|TRBV20-1|TRBJ2-5
CSASYQGRETQYF
>TRBD2|13|TRBV12-3/TRBV12-4|TRBJ2-1
CASGLAEYNEQFF
>-|15|TRBV5-5|TRBJ2-1
CASSNSVGPYNEQFF
>TRBD1|15|TRBV18|TRBJ1-1
CASSPLGTGGTEAFF
>-|14|TRBV6-6|TRBJ2-5
CASSKERSQETQYF
>TRBD1|15|TRBV18|TRBJ1-5
CASSTTGDNNQPQHF
>-|13|TRBV10-3|TRBJ1-5
CAIRAEDDQPQHF
>-|12|TRBV28|TRBJ2-6
CASLSGANVLTF
>-|15|TRBV5-6|TRBJ2-7
CASSLRSAARRAQYF